A selection of T cell receptor beta chains follows, all from one sample in a study of blood T cell repertoires in COVID-19. Data came from immunoSEQ multiplex PCR; TCRdb stores just in-frame clones and leaves some out. The sample gives around 230,000 clones, around 88% of which show up once; 2% to 2.5% is in the top ten. Material for sequencing was PBMCs or T cells enriched from blood (not recorded which). These TCRs come from a woman aged 35 to 49 with acute COVID-19. Each CDR3 is given with its conserved first and last residue. The order of the fields is V gene, J gene, D gene, clone size, CDR3 DNA, CDR3 protein. The D gene is left open where the match is weak. A row's size may be missing; if present it is once, few, many or a size class.

TRBV6-2/TRBV6-3	TRBJ1-4	-	-	TGTGCCAGCAGCTCCTATGAACCTAATGAAAAACTGTTTTTT	CASSSYEPNEKLFF
TRBV9	TRBJ1-3	TRBD1	-	TGTGCCAGCAGTGAACAGGGGGAGGGAAACACCATATATTTT	CASSEQGEGNTIYF
TRBV27	TRBJ1-2	TRBD1	few	TGTGCCAGCAGTTCCTCGGACAGGGGACAGAGTGGCTACACCTTC	CASSSSDRGQSGYTF
TRBV5-1	TRBJ2-7	TRBD1	-	TGCGCCAGCAGCTTGGGGACAGGGAAGGACGAGCAGTACTTC	CASSLGTGKDEQYF
TRBV5-4	TRBJ2-3	-	-	TGTGCCAGCAGCTTGGCAGGCCCCAGGGATACGCAGTATTTT	CASSLAGPRDTQYF
TRBV2	TRBJ1-2	-	-	TGTGCCAGCAGTGACGGGGGCTATGGCTACACCTTC	CASSDGGYGYTF
TRBV11-2	TRBJ2-5	TRBD1	-	TGTGCCAGCAGCTTAGATGGGGACAGACAAGAGACCCAGTACTTC	CASSLDGDRQETQYF
TRBV30	TRBJ2-1	TRBD2	-	TGTGCCTGGAGCCCCCCTAGGACTAGCGGGGGTTACAATGAGCAGTTCTTC	CAWSPPRTSGGYNEQFF
TRBV2	TRBJ1-1	-	-	TGTGCCAGCAGTGAACAGAACACTGAAGCTTTCTTT	CASSEQNTEAFF
TRBV6-1	TRBJ1-2	TRBD1	-	TGTGCCAGCAGTGAAGGGCAGGGGGCTTACTATGGCTACACCTTC	CASSEGQGAYYGYTF
TRBV6-5	TRBJ2-3	TRBD2	few	TGTGCCAGCAGCTCACTAGCGGGGGTCACAGATACGCAGTATTTT	CASSSLAGVTDTQYF
TRBV10-1	TRBJ2-2	TRBD1	-	TGCGCCAGCAGCGGACAGGGCCCGAACACCGGGGAGCTGTTTTTT	CASSGQGPNTGELFF
TRBV25-1	TRBJ1-6	-	-	TGTGCCAGCAGTGAACGTTCACAAGATCTCCACTTT	CASSERSQDLHF
TRBV12-3/TRBV12-4	TRBJ2-5	TRBD1	-	TGTGCCAGCAGTGGGACAGGCCAAGAGACCCAGTACTTC	CASSGTGQETQYF
TRBV10-3	TRBJ2-3	TRBD2	-	TGTGCCACCGCCCGTAGCGGGGGGGGCTCTTCGCAGTATTTT	CATARSGGGSSQYF
TRBV6-5	TRBJ1-6	TRBD1	-	TGTGCCAGCAGTACCGGACAGGCGAATTCACCCCTCCACTTT	CASSTGQANSPLHF